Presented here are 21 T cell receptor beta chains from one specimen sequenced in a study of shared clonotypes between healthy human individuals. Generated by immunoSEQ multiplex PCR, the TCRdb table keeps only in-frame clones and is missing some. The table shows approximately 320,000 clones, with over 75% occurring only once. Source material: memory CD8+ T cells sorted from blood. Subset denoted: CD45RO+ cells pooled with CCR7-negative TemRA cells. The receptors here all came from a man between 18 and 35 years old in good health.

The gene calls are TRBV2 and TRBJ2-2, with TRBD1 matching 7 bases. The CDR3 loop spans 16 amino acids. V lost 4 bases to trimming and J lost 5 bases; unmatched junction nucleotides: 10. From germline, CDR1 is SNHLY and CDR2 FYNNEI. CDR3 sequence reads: CASSVTQGIGTGELFF. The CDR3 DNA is TGTGCCAGCAGTGTAACACAGGGGATAGGGACCGGGGAGCTGTTTTTT.

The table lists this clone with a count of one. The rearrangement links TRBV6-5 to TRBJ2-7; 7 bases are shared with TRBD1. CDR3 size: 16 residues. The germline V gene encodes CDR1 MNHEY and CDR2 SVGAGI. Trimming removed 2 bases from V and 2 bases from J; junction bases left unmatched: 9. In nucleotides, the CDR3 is TGTGCCAGCAGTTACAAACAGGGGCAGATCGCCTACGAGCAGTACTTC. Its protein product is CASSYKQGQIAYEQYF.

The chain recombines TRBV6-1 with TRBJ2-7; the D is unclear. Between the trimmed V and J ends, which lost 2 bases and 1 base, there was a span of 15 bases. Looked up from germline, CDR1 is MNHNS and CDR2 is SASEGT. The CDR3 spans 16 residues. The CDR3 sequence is CASSELGSRGSYEQYF. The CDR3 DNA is TGTGCCAGCAGTGAATTGGGCAGCCGTGGGTCCTACGAGCAGTACTTC.

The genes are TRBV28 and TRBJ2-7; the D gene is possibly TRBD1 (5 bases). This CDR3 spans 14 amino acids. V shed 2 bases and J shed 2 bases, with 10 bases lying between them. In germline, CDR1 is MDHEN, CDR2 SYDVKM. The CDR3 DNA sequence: TGTGCCAGCAGTTTAGTTGTCAGGGCCTACGAGCAGTACTTC. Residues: CASSLVVRAYEQYF.

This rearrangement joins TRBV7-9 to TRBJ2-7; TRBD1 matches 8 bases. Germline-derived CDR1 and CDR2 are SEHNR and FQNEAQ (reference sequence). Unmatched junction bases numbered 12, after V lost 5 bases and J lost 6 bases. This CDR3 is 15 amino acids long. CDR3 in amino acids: CASSPTSGGWSEQYF. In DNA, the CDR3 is TGTGCCAGCAGCCCTACCTCAGGGGGCTGGAGCGAGCAGTACTTC.

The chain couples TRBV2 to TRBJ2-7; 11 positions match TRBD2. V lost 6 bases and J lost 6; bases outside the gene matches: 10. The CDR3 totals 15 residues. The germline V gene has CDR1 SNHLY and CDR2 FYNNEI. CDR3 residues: CASSQSGLAGGEQYF. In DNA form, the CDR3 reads TGTGCCAGCAGCCAGTCGGGTCTAGCGGGAGGCGAGCAGTACTTC.

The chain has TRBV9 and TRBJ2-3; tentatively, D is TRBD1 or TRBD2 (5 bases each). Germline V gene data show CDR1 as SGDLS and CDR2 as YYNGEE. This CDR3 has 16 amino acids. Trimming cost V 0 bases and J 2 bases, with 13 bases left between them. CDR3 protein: CASSVENGAYTDTQYF. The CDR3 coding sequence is TGTGCCAGCAGCGTAGAGAACGGGGCCTACACAGATACGCAGTATTTT.

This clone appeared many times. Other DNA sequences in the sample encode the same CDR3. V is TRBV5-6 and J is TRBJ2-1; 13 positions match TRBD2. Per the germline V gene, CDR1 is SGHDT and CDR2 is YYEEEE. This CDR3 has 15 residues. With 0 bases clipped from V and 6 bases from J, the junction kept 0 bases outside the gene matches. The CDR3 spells CASSLGLAGGNEQFF. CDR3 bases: TGTGCCAGCAGCTTGGGACTAGCGGGGGGCAATGAGCAGTTCTTC.

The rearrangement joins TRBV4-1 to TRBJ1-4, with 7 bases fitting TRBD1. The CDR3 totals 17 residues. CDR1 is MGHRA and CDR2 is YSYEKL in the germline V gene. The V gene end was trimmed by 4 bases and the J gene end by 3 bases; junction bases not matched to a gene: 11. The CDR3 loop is CASSRYWPGQPNEKLFF. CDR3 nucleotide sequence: TGCGCCAGCAGCCGCTATTGGCCGGGACAGCCTAATGAAAAACTGTTTTTT.

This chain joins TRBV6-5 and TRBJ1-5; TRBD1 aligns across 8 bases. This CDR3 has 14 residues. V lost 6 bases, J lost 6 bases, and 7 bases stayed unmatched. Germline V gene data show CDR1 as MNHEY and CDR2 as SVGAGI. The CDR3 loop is CASRADRAAQPQHF. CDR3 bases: TGTGCCAGCAGAGCGGACAGGGCGGCTCAGCCCCAGCATTTT.

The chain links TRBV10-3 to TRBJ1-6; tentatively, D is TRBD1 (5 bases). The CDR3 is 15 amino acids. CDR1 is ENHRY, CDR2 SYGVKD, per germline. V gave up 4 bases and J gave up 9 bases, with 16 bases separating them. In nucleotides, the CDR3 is TGTGCCATCAGTGTGTCCGACAGTTTGAGTTCACCCCTCCACTTT. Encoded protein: CAISVSDSLSSPLHF.

This CDR3 is CASSQEGAGQSPLHF. The CDR3 DNA sequence: TGCGCCAGCAGCCAAGAAGGCGCAGGTCAGTCACCCCTCCACTTT. The chain is built from TRBV4-3 and TRBJ1-6; D is unresolved. The CDR3 length is 15 residues. V was clipped by 0 bases and J by 10 bases, with 13 bases between them. The germline gives CDR1 LGHNA, CDR2 YSLEER.

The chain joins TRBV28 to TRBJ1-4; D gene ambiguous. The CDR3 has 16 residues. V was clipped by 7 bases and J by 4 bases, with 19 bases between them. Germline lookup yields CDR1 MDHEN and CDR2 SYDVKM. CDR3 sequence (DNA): TGTGCCAGCACCCGATTGTCAACGGGCCTTAATGAAAAACTGTTTTTT. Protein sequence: CASTRLSTGLNEKLFF.

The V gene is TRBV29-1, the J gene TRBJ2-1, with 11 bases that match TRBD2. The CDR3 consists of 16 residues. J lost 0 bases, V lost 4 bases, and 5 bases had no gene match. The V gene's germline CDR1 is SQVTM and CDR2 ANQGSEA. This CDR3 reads CSVAGTSGSSYNEQFF. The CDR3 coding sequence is TGCAGCGTTGCCGGGACTAGCGGCAGCTCCTACAATGAGCAGTTCTTC.

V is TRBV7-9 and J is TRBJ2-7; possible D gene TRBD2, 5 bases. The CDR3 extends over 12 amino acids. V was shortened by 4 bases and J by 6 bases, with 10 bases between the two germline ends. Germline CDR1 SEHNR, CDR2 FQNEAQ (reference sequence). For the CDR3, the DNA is TGTGCCAGCAGCTCTCCAGCGGCCGAGCAGTACTTC. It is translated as CASSSPAAEQYF.

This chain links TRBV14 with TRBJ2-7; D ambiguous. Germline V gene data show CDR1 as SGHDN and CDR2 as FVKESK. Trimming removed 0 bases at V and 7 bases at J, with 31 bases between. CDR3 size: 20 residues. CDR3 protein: CASSQDSWEGSAALNQEQYF. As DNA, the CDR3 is TGTGCCAGCAGCCAAGATTCTTGGGAAGGCAGCGCCGCCCTGAATCAGGAGCAGTACTTC.

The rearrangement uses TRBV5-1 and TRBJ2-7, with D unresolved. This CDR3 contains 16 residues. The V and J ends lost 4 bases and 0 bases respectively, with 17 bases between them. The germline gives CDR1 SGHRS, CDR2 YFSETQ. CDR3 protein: CASSPTAPASSYEQYF. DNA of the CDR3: TGCGCCAGCAGCCCGACCGCCCCCGCCTCCTCCTACGAGCAGTACTTC.

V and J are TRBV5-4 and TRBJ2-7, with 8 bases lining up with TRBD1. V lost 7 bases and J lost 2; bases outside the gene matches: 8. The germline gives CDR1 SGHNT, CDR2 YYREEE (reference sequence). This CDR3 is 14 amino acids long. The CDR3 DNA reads TGTGCCAGCTCGGCCGGGACAGGACCCTACGAGCAGTACTTC. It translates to CASSAGTGPYEQYF.

The CDR3 here is CASSPRVKSSLWEKLFF. CDR3 bases: TGTGCCAGCAGCCCCCGTGTGAAGTCGTCCTTATGGGAAAAACTGTTTTTT. The chain recombines TRBV28 with TRBJ1-4; D is undetermined. This CDR3 contains 17 residues. CDR1 is MDHEN, CDR2 SYDVKM, per germline. V was pared by 6 bases and J by 8 bases, with 25 bases between.

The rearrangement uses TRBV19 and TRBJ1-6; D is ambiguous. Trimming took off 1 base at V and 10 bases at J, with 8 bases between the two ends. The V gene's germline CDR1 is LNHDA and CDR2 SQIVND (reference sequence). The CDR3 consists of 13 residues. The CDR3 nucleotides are TGTGCCAGTAGTATAGTTGAAGAGTCACCCCTCCACTTT. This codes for CASSIVEESPLHF. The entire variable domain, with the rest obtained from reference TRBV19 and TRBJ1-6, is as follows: DGGITQSPKYLFRKEGQNVTLSCEQNLNHDAMYWYRQDPGQGLRLIYYSQIVNDFQKGDIAEGYSVSREKKESFPLTVTSAQKNPTAFYLCASSIVEESPLHFGNGTRLTVT.

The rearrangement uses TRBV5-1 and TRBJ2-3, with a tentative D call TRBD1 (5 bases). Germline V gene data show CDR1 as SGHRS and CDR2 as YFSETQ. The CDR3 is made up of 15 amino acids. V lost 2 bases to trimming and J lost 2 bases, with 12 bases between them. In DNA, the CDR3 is TGCGCCAGCAGCTTAAGGGGCGCGATCACAGATACGCAGTATTTT. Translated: CASSLRGAITDTQYF.